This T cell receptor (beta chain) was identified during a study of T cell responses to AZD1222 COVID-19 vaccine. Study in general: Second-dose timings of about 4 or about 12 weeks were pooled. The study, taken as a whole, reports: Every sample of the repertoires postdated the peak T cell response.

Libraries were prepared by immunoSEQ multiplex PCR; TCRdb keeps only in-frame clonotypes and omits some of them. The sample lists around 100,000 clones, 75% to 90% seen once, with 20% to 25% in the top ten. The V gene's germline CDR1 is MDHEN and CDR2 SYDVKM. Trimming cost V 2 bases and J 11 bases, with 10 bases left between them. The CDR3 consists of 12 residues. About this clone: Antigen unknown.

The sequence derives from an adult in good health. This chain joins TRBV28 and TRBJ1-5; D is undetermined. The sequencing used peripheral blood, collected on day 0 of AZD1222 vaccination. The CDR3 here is CASSLPLSAQHF. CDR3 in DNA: TGTGCCAGCAGTTTACCCCTTTCGGCCCAGCATTTT.